These 22 T cell receptor beta chains were sequenced from one sample in a study of blood T cell repertoires in COVID-19. Method: immunoSEQ multiplex PCR; TCRdb's copy keeps in-frame clones and lacks some. The sample has over 40,000 clones, just under 85% seen once. Sequenced input: peripheral blood. The receptors stem from a woman aged 60-70 years with acute or convalescent COVID-19.

The CDR3 nucleotides are TGTGCCAGCAGCCAGGAACGAGACACTGAAGCTTTCTTT. Protein product: CASSQERDTEAFF. The rearrangement joins TRBV5-4 to TRBJ1-1, with D unresolved. There are 13 residues in the CDR3. CDR1 is SGHNT, CDR2 YYREEE, per germline (reference sequence). V lost 4 bases to trimming and J lost 3 bases, with 10 bases between them.

The chain uses TRBV12-3 or TRBV12-4 and TRBJ1-5; the D is unclear. The CDR3 has 13 residues. V lost 0 bases and J 6 bases, leaving 6 bases between the germline ends. CDR3 region: CASSLALGQPQHF. The CDR3 nucleotides are TGTGCCAGCAGTTTAGCGCTAGGTCAGCCCCAGCATTTT.

This clone has a single count. This chain connects TRBV19 to TRBJ1-5; D not certain. Trimming stripped 5 bases from V and 0 bases from J, with 5 bases between. Germline V gene sequence: CDR1 LNHDA, CDR2 SQIVND (reference sequence). The CDR3 spans 13 residues. The chain's CDR3 is CASSYTSNQPQHF. CDR3 in DNA: TGTGCCAGTAGTTACACTAGCAATCAGCCCCAGCATTTT. Full variable domain (remainder filled in from reference TRBV19 and TRBJ1-5): DGGITQSPKYLFRKEGQNVTLSCEQNLNHDAMYWYRQDPGQGLRLIYYSQIVNDFQKGDIAEGYSVSREKKESFPLTVTSAQKNPTAFYLCASSYTSNQPQHFGDGTRLSIL.

The sample holds a few counts of this clone. This chain joins TRBV24-1 and TRBJ1-2; TRBD1 matches 10 bases. Germline CDR1 and CDR2: KGHDR and SFDVKD. The CDR3 is made up of 17 amino acids. V shed 3 bases, J shed 4 bases, and the junction held 10 bases outside the gene matches. CDR3 amino acids: CATSDATPGQGIYGYTF. The DNA of the CDR3 is TGTGCCACCAGTGATGCGACTCCGGGACAGGGGATCTATGGCTACACCTTC.

The chain has TRBV2 and TRBJ1-1; D gene ambiguous. Per the germline V gene, CDR1 is SNHLY and CDR2 is FYNNEI. The CDR3 length is 13 residues. V lost 6 bases and J 1 base, leaving 9 bases between the germline ends. DNA of the CDR3: TGTGCCAGCAGAGTAACAACGAACACTGAAGCTTTCTTT. Amino acids: CASRVTTNTEAFF.

The chain carries TRBV5-1 and TRBJ1-3; 7 positions agree with TRBD1. The CDR3 sequence is 15 residues long. Trimming at V came to 4 bases and at J to 0 bases, leaving 4 bases not matched to a gene. CDR1 is SGHRS and CDR2 is YFSETQ in the germline V gene. The CDR3 loop reads CASSMGTASGNTIYF. Here the CDR3 DNA reads TGCGCCAGCAGCATGGGGACAGCCTCTGGAAACACCATATATTTT.

This sequence joins TRBV13 and TRBJ1-2; 12 bases are shared with TRBD1. In germline, CDR1 is PRHDT, CDR2 FYEKMQ (reference sequence). The CDR3 consists of 15 residues. Germline trimming cut 5 bases from V and 3 bases from J; bases unmatched to any gene: 4. The CDR3 loop is CASSHGTGGYYGYTF. Written as DNA, the CDR3 is TGTGCCAGCAGCCATGGGACAGGGGGCTACTATGGCTACACCTTC.

The V gene is TRBV2, the J gene TRBJ2-2, with TRBD2 as a possible D gene (6 bases). This CDR3 contains 16 residues. V lost 1 base and J lost 0, with 9 bases in between. Germline assignment: CDR1 SNHLY and CDR2 FYNNEI. CDR3 nucleotides: TGTGCCAGCAGTGAAGGGCGGGGTCCGAACACCGGGGAGCTGTTTTTT. Translating gives CASSEGRGPNTGELFF.

J is TRBJ2-7 and V is TRBV3-1 (or the pseudogene TRBV3-2); 9 bases match TRBD1. The CDR3 sequence is 15 residues long. V lost 5 bases, J lost 2 bases, and 7 bases stayed unmatched. Germline values: CDR1 LGHDT, CDR2 YNNKEL (reference sequence). The CDR3 loop is CASSAGGTGPYEQYF. The CDR3 nucleotides read TGTGCCAGCAGCGCCGGCGGGACAGGGCCCTACGAGCAGTACTTC.

This chain joins TRBV6-1 and TRBJ2-4; 7 bases are a match to TRBD2. V lost 2 bases to trimming and J lost 6 bases; unmatched junction nucleotides: 13. The CDR3 consists of 17 residues. Germline CDR1 and CDR2: MNHNS and SASEGT. The CDR3 region has the DNA TGTGCCAGCAGTGAAAGGAGTTGGCGGGAGCATAGAAACATTCAGTACTTC. Amino acids: CASSERSWREHRNIQYF.

The rearrangement joins TRBV19 to TRBJ1-1, with D perhaps TRBD1 (6 bases). Germline V gives CDR1 LNHDA, CDR2 SQIVND (reference sequence). The CDR3 totals 14 residues. V dropped 1 base and J dropped 0 bases, with 6 bases sitting between them. CDR3 sequence reads: CASSIGTVNTEAFF. CDR3 coding DNA: TGTGCCAGTAGTATAGGGACAGTGAACACTGAAGCTTTCTTT.

The chain carries TRBV30 and TRBJ1-1; TRBD1 is a possible D gene (5 bases). The V end lost 1 base, the J end lost 1 base, and 10 bases lay between the germline ends. The length of the CDR3 is 14 residues. Germline V gene lookup returns CDR1 GTSNPN and CDR2 SVGIG (reference sequence). CDR3 protein: CAWSAGQGNTEAFF. CDR3 coding DNA: TGTGCCTGGAGTGCCGGACAAGGGAACACTGAAGCTTTCTTT.

DNA of the CDR3: TGCAGTGCTAGTGGACTAGGTGGCACAGATACGCAGTATTTT. It translates to CSASGLGGTDTQYF. The chain is built from TRBV20-1 and TRBJ2-3; TRBD2 matches 7 bases. The CDR3 runs 14 residues. V shed 3 bases, J shed 1 base, and the junction held 4 bases outside the gene matches. Germline loops: CDR1 DFQATT, CDR2 SNEGSKA (reference sequence).

The rearrangement uses TRBV5-1 and TRBJ2-3; a possible D gene is TRBD2 (5 bases). Trimming removed 6 bases at V and 0 bases at J, with 17 bases between. CDR3 size: 16 residues. CDR1 SGHRS and CDR2 YFSETQ come from the germline V gene. CDR3 bases: TGCGCCAGCACCCGGCGGGTGGGGTCTAGCACAGATACGCAGTATTTT. It encodes CASTRRVGSSTDTQYF.

The chain combines TRBV27 with TRBJ1-5, with TRBD1 matching over 9 bases. V shed 10 bases and J 5 bases; nucleotides not matched to a gene: 15. Germline V gene lookup returns CDR1 MNHEY and CDR2 SMNVEV (reference sequence). The CDR3 contains 16 residues. The CDR3 region is CANSQGAGISDQPQHF. The CDR3 DNA reads as TGTGCCAACTCACAGGGGGCCGGCATTTCCGATCAGCCCCAGCATTTT.

The chain links TRBV11-2 to TRBJ2-3, with TRBD1 identical over 8 bases. With 0 bases clipped from V and 3 bases from J, the junction kept 2 bases outside the gene matches. From germline, CDR1 is SGHAT and CDR2 FQNNGV. The CDR3 extends over 15 amino acids. In nucleotides, the CDR3 is TGTGCCAGCAGCTTAGATCGGACAGGGACAGATACGCAGTATTTT. Translating gives CASSLDRTGTDTQYF.

This clone was found once. V gene TRBV9 combines with J gene TRBJ2-3; D call uncertain. This CDR3 region has 13 residues. CDR1 SGDLS and CDR2 YYNGEE come from the germline V gene. V was pared by 6 bases and J by 0 bases, with 8 bases between. CDR3 amino acids: CASTPTSTDTQYF. For the CDR3, the DNA is TGTGCCAGCACCCCTACCAGCACAGATACGCAGTATTTT.

This chain uses TRBV24-1 with TRBJ1-1, with 8 bases identical to TRBD1. The CDR3 extends over 15 amino acids. Germline CDR1 is KGHDR and CDR2 is SFDVKD. V lost 2 bases to trimming and J lost 8 bases; unmatched junction nucleotides: 9. CDR3 bases: TGTGCCACCAGTGATTCGACAGGGGATAGCTCGGAAGCTTTCTTT. Translation: CATSDSTGDSSEAFF.

This clone is a singleton in its sample. The chain employs TRBV9 and TRBJ2-1; 15 bases agree with TRBD2. This CDR3 has 19 residues. Germline V gene data show CDR1 as SGDLS and CDR2 as YYNGEE. The V gene end was trimmed by 1 base and the J gene end by 0 bases; junction bases not matched to a gene: 5. The CDR3 is CASSVTGTSGGSSYNEQFF. CDR3 nucleotide sequence: TGTGCCAGCAGCGTAACCGGGACTAGCGGGGGGAGCTCCTACAATGAGCAGTTCTTC.

The V gene is TRBV7-9, the J gene TRBJ2-3, with TRBD2 matching over 7 bases. The V segment lost 1 base and the J segment 2 bases; nucleotides outside the gene matches: 3. CDR3 length: 15 amino acids. Germline V gives CDR1 SEHNR, CDR2 FQNEAQ (reference sequence). This CDR3 reads CASSLGGGDTDTQYF. DNA of the CDR3: TGTGCCAGCAGCTTAGGTGGGGGGGACACAGATACGCAGTATTTT.

The chain uses TRBV30 and TRBJ2-2; D is ambiguous. V gave up 4 bases and J gave up 0 bases, with 9 bases separating them. Germline CDR1 and CDR2: GTSNPN and SVGIG (reference sequence). This CDR3 comprises 14 residues. CDR3 loop: CAWMAPANTGELFF. The CDR3 nucleotides read TGTGCCTGGATGGCTCCCGCGAACACCGGGGAGCTGTTTTTT.

This chain connects TRBV28 to TRBJ1-1; D call uncertain. V lost 3 bases to trimming and J lost 1 base, with 6 bases between them. This CDR3 comprises 13 residues. Germline V gene sequence: CDR1 MDHEN, CDR2 SYDVKM. DNA for the CDR3: TGTGCCAGCAGTTTTAGTCAGAACACTGAAGCTTTCTTT. Translating gives CASSFSQNTEAFF.